The entry below describes one T cell receptor (beta chain). Only in-frame clones appear in the TCRdb table, and some are missing; sequencing was by immunoSEQ multiplex PCR. The sample shows roughly 350,000 clones, under 95% of them seen only once. This sample stems from a study of blood T cell repertoires in COVID-19. Study as a whole: Sample material is recorded as cDNA or gDNA derived from T cells, B-cell-depleted T cells, or PBMCs.

The CDR3 length is 16 residues. CDR1 MGHRA and CDR2 YSYEKL come from the germline V gene. Losses at the gene ends were 4 bases for V and 7 bases for J; bases not matched to a gene: 9. Participants spanned ages about 18 to 100 years and resided in 20 to 30 US areas. Membership in each cohort depended on participant-reported clinical history. Cohort 3 donors were reported recovered after two negative PCRs, clearance, or symptom resolution. The receptor was derived from a woman in her thirties who had recovered from COVID-19. V usage is TRBV4-1 and J usage is TRBJ2-1, with TRBD2 matching over 11 bases. Sequences were obtained from PBMCs or T cells enriched from blood (not recorded which). This CDR3 is CASSRIGTSGRNEQFF. CDR3 in DNA: TGCGCCAGCAGCCGAATCGGGACTAGCGGACGTAATGAGCAGTTCTTC.